The 29 T cell receptor beta chains below all came from one sample that was sequenced in a study of T cell clonality in common variable immunodeficiency. Antigens of these TCRs are unknown. Study conclusions and caveats: In common variable immunodeficiency, TCR beta chains reportedly carried fewer deletions and N-nucleotide insertions.

Profiled with immunoSEQ multiplex PCR; TCRdb holds only in-frame clones, not every one. Recorded here are about 26,000 clones, none singletons. Sequenced input: peripheral blood mononuclear cells. The receptors here all came from a human donor with common variable immunodeficiency.

This clone was found many times. The observed sequence ends 3 residues before the CDR3 terminus, with the missing tail filled in from the germline J gene. V is TRBV6-1 and J is TRBJ2-7; 11 bases align to TRBD1. The V and J ends lost 2 bases and 3 bases, in that order; junction bases with no gene match: 9. CDR1 and CDR2 from the germline V gene are MNHNS and SASEGT. CDR3 length: 17 residues. Incomplete CDR3 DNA: TGTGCCAGCAGTGAAAAGTCAGCTGGGACAGGGGGCTACGAG. Translated, it gives CASSEKSAGTGGYE. The full CDR3 reads CASSEKSAGTGGYEQYF.

This clone has ten or more counts. The observed sequence ends 3 residues before the CDR3 terminus, with the missing tail filled in from the germline J gene. The chain employs TRBV29-1 and TRBJ2-2, with TRBD2 matching over 9 bases. Germline V gives CDR1 SQVTM, CDR2 ANQGSEA. Trimming cost V 8 bases and J 2 bases; bases outside gene matches: 6. The CDR3 runs to 14 residues. The sequenced CDR3 bases are TGCAGCTTCGGGCTAGCGGGAAACACCGGGGAG. Its protein is CSFGLAGNTGE. The whole CDR3 is CSFGLAGNTGELFF.

This clone came up many times. The read falls 3 residues short of the CDR3 end, and the missing part is taken from the germline J gene. This chain connects TRBV14 to TRBJ2-3, with 7 bases fitting TRBD2. In germline, CDR1 is SGHDN, CDR2 FVKESK. CDR3 length: 14 amino acids. The V segment lost 8 bases and the J segment 6 bases; nucleotides outside the gene matches: 11. Partial CDR3 DNA: TGTGCCAGCGGGAGGGGTGTTGGGTCGGATACG. Its translation: CASGRGVGSDT. The complete CDR3 sequence is CASGRGVGSDTQYF.

This clone has ten or more counts. The observed sequence ends 3 residues before the CDR3 terminus, with the missing tail filled in from the germline J gene. The chain links TRBV6-2 or TRBV6-3 to TRBJ2-1; 7 nucleotides align to TRBD2. With V trimmed by 5 bases and J by 4 bases, 5 bases remained unmatched. Germline loops: CDR1 MNHEY, CDR2 SVGEGT. CDR3 size: 14 residues. This chain's CDR3 is CASSLLADYNEQFF. The covered CDR3 bases are TGTGCCAGCAGTCTGCTAGCGGATTACAATGAG.

This clone has more than one count but fewer than ten. The read ends 3 residues shy of where the CDR3 ends; the end is completed using the germline J gene. The chain combines TRBV19 with TRBJ1-5, with D possibly being TRBD1 (5 bases). The V gene lost 8 bases and the J gene lost 0 bases, with 17 bases spanning the gap. Germline V CDR1 and CDR2: LNHDA, SQIVND (reference sequence). The CDR3 spans 16 residues. The CDR3 region is CASGTRGSYSNQPQHF. CDR3 bases read: TGTGCCAGTGGTACACGGGGGAGTTATAGCAATCAGCCC.

This clone appeared many times. The read halts 3 residues ahead of the CDR3 end, with the missing end drawn from the germline J gene. The chain joins TRBV7-8 to TRBJ1-1; weak D call: TRBD1 (5 bases). Trimming pared 2 bases from V and 0 bases from J, leaving 16 bases between. The CDR3 consists of 17 residues. Germline V gene sequence: CDR1 SGHVS, CDR2 FQNEAQ. The sequenced part of the CDR3 DNA is TGTGCCAGCAGCTTACTGTCGCGGGGCGCTATGAACACTGAA. This encodes CASSLLSRGAMNTE. The entire CDR3 reads CASSLLSRGAMNTEAFF.

This clone was counted many times. The CDR3 sequence is CSVPRAANTEAFF. The sequenced CDR3 bases are TGCAGCGTTCCCAGGGCGGCGAACACTGAA. This chain links TRBV29-1 with TRBJ1-1, with D perhaps matching TRBD1 (5 bases). The read halts 3 residues ahead of the CDR3 end, with the missing end drawn from the germline J gene. CDR1 SQVTM and CDR2 ANQGSEA come from the germline V gene. The CDR3 is made up of 13 amino acids. V dropped 5 bases and J dropped 1 base, with 11 bases sitting between them.

This clone has a count of ten or more. With the read ending 3 residues before the CDR3 end, the germline J gene is used to fill in that end. The rearrangement uses TRBV29-1 and TRBJ2-1; 8 bases match TRBD1. CDR3 size: 15 residues. The V segment lost 7 bases and the J segment 0 bases; nucleotides outside the gene matches: 8. Germline CDR1 SQVTM, CDR2 ANQGSEA. The CDR3 is CSALTGVSSYNEQFF. CDR3 DNA, as far as it was read: TGCAGCGCCCTGACAGGGGTGTCCTCCTACAATGAG.

This clone was seen many times. The read gets to within 3 residues of the CDR3 end, and the germline J gene fills in the rest. V gene TRBV20-1 combines with J gene TRBJ2-5; a possible D gene is TRBD2 (6 bases). Trimming took off 4 bases at V and 7 bases at J, with 22 bases between the two ends. Germline assignment: CDR1 DFQATT and CDR2 SNEGSKA (reference sequence). The CDR3 is 15 amino acids. The sequenced part of the CDR3 DNA is TGCAGTGCTACAGCGGCCTTTACTAGCAGCGTGACC. The encoded protein is CSATAAFTSSVT. The full CDR3 sequence reads CSATAAFTSSVTQYF.

This clone was recorded many times. The read terminates 3 residues ahead of where the CDR3 ends, so the germline J gene completes it. The J gene is TRBJ2-2, the V gene TRBV7-2; weak D call: TRBD2 (5 bases). V was cut by 4 bases and J by 5 bases, with 14 bases left in between. Germline assignment: CDR1 SGHTA and CDR2 FQGNSA. The CDR3 sequence is 15 residues long. CDR3 sequence reads: CASSYTWTGTGELFF. CDR3 DNA (partial): TGTGCCAGCAGCTATACTTGGACTGGAACCGGGGAG.

This clone was detected a few times. The CDR3 is cut off 3 residues early in the read; its end comes from the germline J gene. The rearrangement joins TRBV2 to TRBJ1-2; a weak D match, TRBD1 (6 bases). Germline V lookup: CDR1 SNHLY, CDR2 FYNNEI. Trimming stripped 1 base from V and 4 bases from J, with 10 bases between. This CDR3 spans 14 amino acids. CDR3 amino acids: CASSEGTGFYGYTF. The DNA read from the CDR3 is TGTGCCAGCAGTGAAGGTACAGGGTTCTATGGC. Based on the CDR3 plus reference TRBV2 and TRBJ1-2, the full variable domain is EPEVTQTPSHQVTQMGQEVILRCVPISNHLYFYWYRQILGQKVEFLVSFYNNEISEKSEIFDDQFSVERPDGSNFTLKIRSTKLEDSAMYFCASSEGTGFYGYTFGSGTRLTVV.

This clone was counted at least ten times. The read stops 3 residues short of the end of the CDR3; the missing end is completed from the germline J gene. J is TRBJ2-7 and V is TRBV7-6; 13 bases agree with TRBD2. Germline CDR1 is SGHVS and CDR2 is FNYEAQ. Losses at the gene ends were 5 bases for V and 0 bases for J; bases not matched to a gene: 7. CDR3 length: 17 residues. Partial CDR3 DNA: TGTGCCAGCAGCGCGGGACTAGCGGGGCATAACTCCTACGAG. It specifies CASSAGLAGHNSYE. The entire CDR3 protein is CASSAGLAGHNSYEQYF. Using reference TRBV7-6 and TRBJ2-7 for the parts outside the CDR3, the full variable domain is GAGVSQSPRYKVTKRGQDVALRCDPISGHVSLYWYRQALGQGPEFLTYFNYEAQQDKSGLPNDRFSAERPEGSISTLTIQRTEQRDSAMYRCASSAGLAGHNSYEQYFGPGTRLTVT.

Many counts were recorded for this clone. The read finishes 3 residues shy of the CDR3 end, and the germline J gene is used to complete it. V gene TRBV5-1 combines with J gene TRBJ1-2, with TRBD1 matching over 7 bases. Per germline, CDR1 SGHRS and CDR2 YFSETQ. The CDR3 length is 12 residues. The CDR3 here is CASSFTGEDYTF. CDR3 DNA (partial): TGCGCCAGCAGCTTTACAGGGGAAGAC.

This clone showed up just a few times. The read gets to within 3 residues of the CDR3 end, and the germline J gene fills in the rest. This chain joins TRBV19 and TRBJ1-2; D remains unclear. Germline loops: CDR1 LNHDA, CDR2 SQIVND (reference sequence). This CDR3 has 14 residues. V lost 4 bases and J 1 base, leaving 10 bases between the germline ends. The CDR3 spells CASSTTAVNYGYTF. Partial CDR3 DNA: TGTGCCAGTAGTACCACTGCTGTTAACTATGGC.

This clone was recorded many times. Read data end 3 residues before the CDR3 end; the end is taken from the germline J gene. The chain employs TRBV28 and TRBJ2-7; 12 bases align to TRBD1. Germline V gene data show CDR1 as MDHEN and CDR2 as SYDVKM. The CDR3 has 15 residues. The J segment lost 4 bases and the V segment lost 6 bases, leaving 7 bases of the junction unmatched. CDR3 bases read: TGTGCCAGCAGCCAACAGGGACAGGGGGCTTACGAG. This translates into CASSQQGQGAYE. The entire CDR3 protein reads CASSQQGQGAYEQYF.

This clone was recorded a few times. CDR3 DNA (partial): TGTGCCAGCAGCCCAGAGACAGGTCTGCCGATGGATGAAAAA. This gives the protein CASSPETGLPMDEK. The full CDR3 reads CASSPETGLPMDEKLFF. The chain employs TRBV7-3 and TRBJ1-4; TRBD1 is a possible D gene (6 bases). The sequence runs out 3 residues before the end of the CDR3; the remainder is reconstructed from the germline J gene. The CDR3 totals 17 residues. The germline V gene has CDR1 SGHTA and CDR2 FQGTGA. V lost 5 bases, J lost 6 bases, and 22 bases lay in between.

This clone was seen at least ten times. The read ends 3 residues early relative to the CDR3; the germline J gene fills the gap. This chain connects TRBV20-1 to TRBJ2-7, with D hard to call. Germline-derived CDR1 and CDR2 are DFQATT and SNEGSKA (reference sequence). CDR3 size: 13 residues. V lost 8 bases and J 3 bases, leaving 17 bases between the germline ends. Partial CDR3 DNA: TGCAGTTCCGAACGCGGATCCAACTACGAG. It codes for CSSERGSNYE. The full CDR3 sequence reads CSSERGSNYEQYF.

This clone was counted at least ten times. This CDR3 reads CASSLGRGNTEAFF. The covered CDR3 bases are TGTGCCAGCAGCTTGGGCAGGGGGAACACTGAA. This rearrangement joins TRBV7-9 to TRBJ1-1; possible D gene TRBD1, 6 bases. The DNA ends 3 residues before the CDR3 does, and the rest of the CDR3 is filled in from the germline J gene. CDR3 length: 14 amino acids. The V gene lost 3 bases and the J gene lost 1 base, with 9 bases spanning the gap. Germline V gene data show CDR1 as SEHNR and CDR2 as FQNEAQ (reference sequence).

The table lists this clone with many counts. The read halts 3 residues ahead of the CDR3 end, with the missing end drawn from the germline J gene. V and J are TRBV19 and TRBJ1-1, with D perhaps matching TRBD1 (5 bases). CDR1 is LNHDA, CDR2 SQIVND, per germline (reference sequence). The CDR3 runs to 16 residues. The V and J ends lost 3 bases and 6 bases respectively, with 20 bases between them. The DNA read from the CDR3 is TGTGCCAGTAGTATTGACAGTGCCAATCTATACGCTGAA. It encodes CASSIDSANLYAE. The full-length CDR3 reads as CASSIDSANLYAEAFF. Drawing the rest from reference TRBV19 and TRBJ1-1, the complete variable domain is DGGITQSPKYLFRKEGQNVTLSCEQNLNHDAMYWYRQDPGQGLRLIYYSQIVNDFQKGDIAEGYSVSREKKESFPLTVTSAQKNPTAFYLCASSIDSANLYAEAFFGQGTRLTVV.

As concerns this clone: With the read ending 3 residues before the CDR3 end, the germline J gene is used to fill in that end. The rearrangement links TRBV5-1 to TRBJ2-1; D perhaps matches TRBD2 (6 bases). Germline V gene data show CDR1 as SGHRS and CDR2 as YFSETQ. There are 14 residues in the CDR3. Trimming removed 0 bases from V and 8 bases from J, with 12 bases in between. CDR3 region: CASSLEGLPYEQFF. Incomplete CDR3 DNA: TGCGCCAGCAGCTTGGAGGGACTCCCCTATGAG.

This clone was counted at least ten times. The read gets to within 3 residues of the CDR3 end, and the germline J gene fills in the rest. The J gene is TRBJ1-3, the V gene TRBV18; D perhaps matches TRBD1 (5 bases). Looked up from germline, CDR1 is KGHSH and CDR2 is LQKENI. Trimming stripped 0 bases from V and 3 bases from J, with 12 bases between. The CDR3 spans 16 residues. CDR3 protein: CASSPPALQGGNTIYF. CDR3 DNA, as far as it was read: TGTGCCAGCTCACCACCGGCACTCCAGGGTGGAAACACC.

This clone was counted at least ten times. Read sequence stops 3 residues before the CDR3 end, and the germline J gene provides the missing end. J is TRBJ2-3 and V is TRBV18; D perhaps matches TRBD2 (6 bases). Deletions cut 3 bases from V and 5 bases from J, with 12 bases between. The germline gives CDR1 KGHSH, CDR2 LQKENI. The CDR3 is made up of 14 amino acids. CDR3: CASSPLGEEDTQYF. The DNA read from the CDR3 is TGTGCCAGCTCACCTCTCGGGGAGGAAGATACG. The full variable domain, with the rest looked up from reference TRBV18 and TRBJ2-3, is NAGVMQNPRHLVRRRGQEARLRCSPMKGHSHVYWYRQLPEEGLKFMVYLQKENIIDESGMPKERFSAEFPKEGPSILRIQQVVRGDSAAYFCASSPLGEEDTQYFGPGTRLTVL.

This clone was detected many times. Read data end 3 residues before the CDR3 end; the end is taken from the germline J gene. This chain connects TRBV30 to TRBJ2-3, with TRBD2 matching 7 bases. J gave up 5 bases and V 4 bases, and 9 bases lay outside the gene matches. CDR1 and CDR2 from the germline V gene are GTSNPN and SVGIG (reference sequence). This CDR3 has 14 amino acids. The CDR3 reads CAWTRAGLGDTQYF. The CDR3 DNA, read in part, is TGTGCCTGGACTCGAGCGGGATTGGGAGATACG.

In its sample, this clone was seen many times. The CDR3 is cut off 3 residues early in the read; its end comes from the germline J gene. The chain joins TRBV7-2 to TRBJ1-5; TRBD1 might be the D (6 bases). The CDR3 length is 15 residues. V dropped 4 bases and J dropped 0 bases, with 10 bases sitting between them. In germline, CDR1 is SGHTA, CDR2 FQGNSA. CDR3 loop: CASSYTGLSNQPQHF. The sequenced part of the CDR3 DNA is TGTGCCAGCAGCTACACAGGGCTTAGCAATCAGCCC.

This clone was recorded many times. The read ends 3 residues early relative to the CDR3; the germline J gene fills the gap. The rearrangement joins TRBV30 to TRBJ2-6, with D uncertain. Trimming removed 4 bases from V and 1 base from J, with 5 bases in between. Germline V gene sequence: CDR1 GTSNPN, CDR2 SVGIG (reference sequence). This CDR3 spans 13 amino acids. Partial CDR3 DNA: TGTGCCTGGACGGTATCTGGGGCCAACGTC. Translating it yields CAWTVSGANV. The whole CDR3 region reads CAWTVSGANVLTF.

Ten or more counts support this clone. The DNA ends 3 residues before the CDR3 does, and the rest of the CDR3 is filled in from the germline J gene. Other DNA sequences in this sample translate to the same CDR3. V usage is TRBV20-1 and J usage is TRBJ2-5; D remains ambiguous. Germline CDR1 DFQATT, CDR2 SNEGSKA (reference sequence). CDR3 length equals 11 residues. Trimming took 7 bases from V and 1 from J, leaving 7 bases between them. The sequenced CDR3 bases are TGCAGTGTGAGAGGCCAAGAGACC. Translated: CSVRGQET. The whole CDR3 region reads CSVRGQETQYF.

This clone was detected many times. The read halts 3 residues ahead of the CDR3 end, with the missing end drawn from the germline J gene. The chain links TRBV5-1 to TRBJ2-7; 9 bases agree with TRBD1. The CDR3 is 16 amino acids. Germline CDR1 SGHRS, CDR2 YFSETQ. The V gene end was trimmed by 4 bases and the J gene end by 0 bases; junction bases not matched to a gene: 8. The CDR3 here is CASSDQTGGGSYEQYF. The CDR3 DNA, read in part, is TGCGCCAGCAGCGATCAGACAGGGGGTGGCTCCTACGAG.

There are many counts of this clone. The sequence runs out 3 residues before the end of the CDR3; the remainder is reconstructed from the germline J gene. V is TRBV7-9 and J is TRBJ2-7, with D possibly being TRBD1 (5 bases). This CDR3 has 12 amino acids. From germline, CDR1 is SEHNR and CDR2 FQNEAQ (reference sequence). Trimming pared 2 bases from V and 6 bases from J, leaving 8 bases between. CDR3 residues: CASSLQGLEQYF. The part of the CDR3 DNA that was read is TGTGCCAGCAGCTTACAGGGTCTCGAG.

This clone has at least ten counts. The observed sequence ends 3 residues before the CDR3 terminus, with the missing tail filled in from the germline J gene. The chain employs TRBV10-3 and TRBJ1-3, with 7 bases matching TRBD1. Losses at the gene ends were 7 bases for V and 0 bases for J; bases not matched to a gene: 6. The CDR3 covers 15 residues. Germline V gene sequence: CDR1 ENHRY, CDR2 SYGVKD. The part of the CDR3 DNA that was read is TGTGCCATCACCCGGGACAGCAACTCTGGAAACACC. Translated, it gives CAITRDSNSGNT. In full, the CDR3 is CAITRDSNSGNTIYF.